The source of this T cell receptor beta chain is a study of cytomegalovirus exposure and HLA in healthy donors. Overall study context: Out of 150 million to 200 million T cells, an earlier analysis found fewer than 140 million unique TCR beta sequences in total.

J lost 0 bases, V lost 3 bases, and 6 bases had no gene match. CDR3 length equals 18 residues. Germline V gives CDR1 SGHRS, CDR2 YFSETQ. All donors participated as healthy donors of bone marrow. The PCR was carried out with 60 Vbeta primers and 13 Jbeta primers. The repertoire was sequenced with immunoSEQ multiplex PCR; TCRdb's copy has only in-frame clones and lacks some. The profile shows more than 150,000 clones, 79% of them singletons. The clonotype comes from a girl aged 10 to 17 in good health and CMV-seropositive. The sample was PBMCs. The chain combines TRBV5-1 with TRBJ1-4; 12 nucleotides align to TRBD1. The CDR3 region has the DNA TGCGCCAGCAGCTGGGGACAGGGGGCACTTGCAACTAATGAAAAACTGTTTTTT. This translates into CASSWGQGALATNEKLFF.